This T cell receptor (beta chain) stems from a study of CD8 T cells in ankylosing spondylitis. CDR1 and CDR2 from the germline V gene are PRHDT and FYEKMQ (reference sequence). With 5 bases clipped from V and 4 bases from J, the junction kept 13 bases outside the gene matches. The CDR3 is made up of 16 amino acids. Quantitative 5'-RACE with molecular barcodes generated TCR beta libraries. TCRdb reanalysed the 5' RACE reads using MiXCR and keeps one entry per CDR3 protein. The table shows some 400,000 distinct CDR3 sequences, with approximately 20% occurring only once. A word on this clonotype: Antigen unknown.

Study findings and constraints: About 8 highly homologous variants made up a TCR beta motif that seemed to typify ankylosing spondylitis blood. Both synovial fluid and blood in reactive arthritis had previously been reported to carry some motif variants.

The sequence came from a male donor with ankylosing spondylitis. The chain links TRBV13 to TRBJ2-7, with 8 bases identical to TRBD2. The sequenced material came from blood, either unsorted or a sorted T cell fraction (not recorded which). CDR3 in DNA: TGTGCCAGCAGCCTCCTCGCCGGGACTAGAGGTTACGAGCAGTACTTC. Its protein is CASSLLAGTRGYEQYF.